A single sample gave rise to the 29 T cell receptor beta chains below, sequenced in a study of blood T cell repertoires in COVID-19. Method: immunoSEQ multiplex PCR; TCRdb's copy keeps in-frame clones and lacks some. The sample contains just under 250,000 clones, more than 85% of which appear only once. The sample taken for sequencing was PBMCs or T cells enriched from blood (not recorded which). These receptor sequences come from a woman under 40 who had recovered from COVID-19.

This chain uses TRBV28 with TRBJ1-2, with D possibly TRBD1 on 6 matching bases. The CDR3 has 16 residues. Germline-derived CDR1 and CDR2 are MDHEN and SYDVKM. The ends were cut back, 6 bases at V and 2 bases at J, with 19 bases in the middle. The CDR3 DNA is TGTGCCAGCAGCAAGGAACTGGGACACCAAAACTATGGCTACACCTTC. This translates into CASSKELGHQNYGYTF.

CDR3 DNA: TGTGCCAGCAGCCTCAATACGGGGCAGCCCCAGCATTTT. Translated, it gives CASSLNTGQPQHF. The chain recombines TRBV5-8 with TRBJ1-5; D uncertain. Germline V CDR1 and CDR2: SGHTS, YDEGEE. The V and J ends lost 4 bases and 7 bases respectively, with 12 bases between them. The CDR3 is 13 residues long.

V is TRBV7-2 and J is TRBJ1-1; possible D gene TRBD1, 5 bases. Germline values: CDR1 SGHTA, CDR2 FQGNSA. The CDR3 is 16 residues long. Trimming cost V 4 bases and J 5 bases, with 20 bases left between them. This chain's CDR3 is CASSYAGGYSKTEAFF. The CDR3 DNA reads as TGTGCCAGCAGCTATGCGGGGGGGTATTCGAAGACTGAAGCTTTCTTT.

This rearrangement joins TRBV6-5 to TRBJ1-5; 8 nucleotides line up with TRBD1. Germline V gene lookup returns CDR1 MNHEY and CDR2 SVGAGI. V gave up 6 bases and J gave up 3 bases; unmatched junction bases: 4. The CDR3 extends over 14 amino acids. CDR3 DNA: TGTGCCAGCAGGACAGGGGCCAACAATCAGCCCCAGCATTTT. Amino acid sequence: CASRTGANNQPQHF.

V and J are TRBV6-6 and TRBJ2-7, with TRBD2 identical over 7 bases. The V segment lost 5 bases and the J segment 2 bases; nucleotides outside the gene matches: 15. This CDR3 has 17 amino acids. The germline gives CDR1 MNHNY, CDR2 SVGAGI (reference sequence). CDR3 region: CASSLRRAGLSPYEQYF. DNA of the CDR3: TGTGCCAGCAGTCTCCGGAGAGCGGGACTCAGCCCCTACGAGCAGTACTTC.

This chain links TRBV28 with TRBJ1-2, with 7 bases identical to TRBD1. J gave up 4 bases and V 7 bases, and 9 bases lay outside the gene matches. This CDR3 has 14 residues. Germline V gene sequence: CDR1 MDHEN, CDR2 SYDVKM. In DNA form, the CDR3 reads TGTGCCAGCAATACAGGGGACCCCGCCTATGGCTACACCTTC. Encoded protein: CASNTGDPAYGYTF.

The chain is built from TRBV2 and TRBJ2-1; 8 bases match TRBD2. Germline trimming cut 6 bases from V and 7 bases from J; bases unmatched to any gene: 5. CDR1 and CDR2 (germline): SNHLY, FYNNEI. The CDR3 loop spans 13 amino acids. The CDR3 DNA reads TGTGCCAGCAGCCGGACTAGCAGGAATGAGCAGTTCTTC. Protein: CASSRTSRNEQFF.

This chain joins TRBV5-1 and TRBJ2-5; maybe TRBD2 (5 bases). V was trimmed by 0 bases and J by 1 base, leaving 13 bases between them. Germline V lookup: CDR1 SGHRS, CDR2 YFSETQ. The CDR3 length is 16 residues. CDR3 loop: CASSLASGFAQETQYF. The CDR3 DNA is TGCGCCAGCAGCTTGGCTTCGGGATTTGCCCAAGAGACCCAGTACTTC.

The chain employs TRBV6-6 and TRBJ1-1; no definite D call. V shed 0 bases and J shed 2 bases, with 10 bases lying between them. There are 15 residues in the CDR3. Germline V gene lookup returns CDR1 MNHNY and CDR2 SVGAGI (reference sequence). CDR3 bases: TGTGCCAGCAGTTACTCGACTGGGTTCAACACTGAAGCTTTCTTT. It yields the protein CASSYSTGFNTEAFF.

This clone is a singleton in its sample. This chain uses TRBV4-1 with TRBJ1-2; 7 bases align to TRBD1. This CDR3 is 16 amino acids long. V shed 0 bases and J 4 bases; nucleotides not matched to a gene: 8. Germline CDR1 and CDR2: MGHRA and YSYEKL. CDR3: CASSQDVRGTVYGYTF. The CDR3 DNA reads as TGCGCCAGCAGCCAAGATGTAAGAGGGACAGTCTATGGCTACACCTTC.

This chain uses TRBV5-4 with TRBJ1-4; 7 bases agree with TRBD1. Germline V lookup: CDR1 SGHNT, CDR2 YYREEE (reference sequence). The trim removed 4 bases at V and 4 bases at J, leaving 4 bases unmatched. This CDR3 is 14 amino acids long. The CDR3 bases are TGTGCCAGCAGCCCGGGACAGAGTAATGAAAAACTGTTTTTT. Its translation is CASSPGQSNEKLFF. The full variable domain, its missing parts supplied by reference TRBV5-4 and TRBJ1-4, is ETGVTQSPTHLIKTRGQQVTLRCSSQSGHNTVSWYQQALGQGPQFIFQYYREEENGRGNFPPRFSGLQFPNYSSELNVNALELDDSALYLCASSPGQSNEKLFFGSGTQLSVL.

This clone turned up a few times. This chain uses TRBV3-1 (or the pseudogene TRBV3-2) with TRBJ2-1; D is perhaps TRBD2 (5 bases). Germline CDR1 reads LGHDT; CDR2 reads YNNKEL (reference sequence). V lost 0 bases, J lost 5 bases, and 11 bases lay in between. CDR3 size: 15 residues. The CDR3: CASSQDQRNHNEQFF. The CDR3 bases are TGTGCCAGCAGCCAAGATCAGCGGAACCACAATGAGCAGTTCTTC.

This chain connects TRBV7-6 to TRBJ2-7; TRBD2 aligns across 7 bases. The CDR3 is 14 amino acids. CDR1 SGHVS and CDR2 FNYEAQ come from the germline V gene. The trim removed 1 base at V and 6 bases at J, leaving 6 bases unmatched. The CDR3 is CASSLGGSGGEQYF. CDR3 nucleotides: TGTGCCAGCAGCTTAGGCGGGAGTGGTGGCGAGCAGTACTTC.

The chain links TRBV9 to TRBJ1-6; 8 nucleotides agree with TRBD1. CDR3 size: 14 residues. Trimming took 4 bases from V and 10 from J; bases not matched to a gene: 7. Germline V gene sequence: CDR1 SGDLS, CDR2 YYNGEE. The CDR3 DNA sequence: TGTGCCAGCAGCTTACAGGGGGAAGGCTCACCCCTCCACTTT. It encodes CASSLQGEGSPLHF.

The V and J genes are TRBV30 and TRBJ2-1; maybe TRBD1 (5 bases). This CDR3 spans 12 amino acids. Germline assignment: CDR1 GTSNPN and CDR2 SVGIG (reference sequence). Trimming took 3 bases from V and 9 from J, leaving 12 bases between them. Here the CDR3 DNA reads TGTGCCTGGAGCCCGTCTAGGGGTGAGCAGTTCTTC. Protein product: CAWSPSRGEQFF.

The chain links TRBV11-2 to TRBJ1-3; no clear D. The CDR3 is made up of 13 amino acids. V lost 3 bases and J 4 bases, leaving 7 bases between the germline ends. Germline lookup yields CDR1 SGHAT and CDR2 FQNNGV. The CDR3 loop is CASSFVQGNTIYF. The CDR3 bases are TGTGCCAGCAGCTTTGTACAGGGAAACACCATATATTTT.

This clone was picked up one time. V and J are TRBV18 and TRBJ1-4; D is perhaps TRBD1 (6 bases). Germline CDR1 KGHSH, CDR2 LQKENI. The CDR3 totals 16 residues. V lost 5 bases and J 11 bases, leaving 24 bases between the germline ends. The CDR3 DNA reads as TGTGCCAGCTCATCCAGCGCCCCGGCTTCGCAGGGGAAACTGTTTTTT. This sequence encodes CASSSSAPASQGKLFF.

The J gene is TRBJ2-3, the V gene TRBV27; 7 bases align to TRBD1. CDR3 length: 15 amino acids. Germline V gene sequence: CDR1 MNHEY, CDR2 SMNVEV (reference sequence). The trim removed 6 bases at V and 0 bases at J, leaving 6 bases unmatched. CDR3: CASSTNRGSTDTQYF. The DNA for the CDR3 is TGTGCCAGCAGCACCAACAGGGGTAGCACAGATACGCAGTATTTT.

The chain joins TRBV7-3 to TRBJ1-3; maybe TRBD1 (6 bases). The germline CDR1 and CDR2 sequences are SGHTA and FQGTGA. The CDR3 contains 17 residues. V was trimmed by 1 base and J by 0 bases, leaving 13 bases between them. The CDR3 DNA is TGTGCCAGCAGCTTAAACGGGGGGCTGAGCTCTGGAAACACCATATATTTT. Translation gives CASSLNGGLSSGNTIYF.

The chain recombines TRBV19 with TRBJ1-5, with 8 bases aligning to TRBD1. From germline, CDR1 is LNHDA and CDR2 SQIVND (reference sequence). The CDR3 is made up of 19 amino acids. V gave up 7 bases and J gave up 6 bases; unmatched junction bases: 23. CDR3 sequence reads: CASTNLGDRMGVGTQPQHF. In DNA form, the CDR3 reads TGTGCCAGTACGAACTTGGGGGACAGGATGGGAGTGGGGACTCAGCCCCAGCATTTT.

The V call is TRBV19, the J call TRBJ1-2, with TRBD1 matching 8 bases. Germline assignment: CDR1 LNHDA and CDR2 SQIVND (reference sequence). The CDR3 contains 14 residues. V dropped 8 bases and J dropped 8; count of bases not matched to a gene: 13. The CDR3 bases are TGTGCCAGTTCTACAAACCAGGGGGCTGGGGGCTACACCTTC. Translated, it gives CASSTNQGAGGYTF.

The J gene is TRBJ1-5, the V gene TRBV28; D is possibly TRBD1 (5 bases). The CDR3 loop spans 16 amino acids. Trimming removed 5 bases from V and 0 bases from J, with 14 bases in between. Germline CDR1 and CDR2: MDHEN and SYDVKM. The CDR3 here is CASSQLQASSNQPQHF. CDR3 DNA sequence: TGTGCCAGCAGTCAATTACAGGCTAGTAGCAATCAGCCCCAGCATTTT. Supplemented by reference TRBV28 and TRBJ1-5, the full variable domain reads DVKVTQSSRYLVKRTGEKVFLECVQDMDHENMFWYRQDPGLGLRLIYFSYDVKMKEKGDIPEGYSVSREKKERFSLILESASTNQTSMYLCASSQLQASSNQPQHFGDGTRLSIL.

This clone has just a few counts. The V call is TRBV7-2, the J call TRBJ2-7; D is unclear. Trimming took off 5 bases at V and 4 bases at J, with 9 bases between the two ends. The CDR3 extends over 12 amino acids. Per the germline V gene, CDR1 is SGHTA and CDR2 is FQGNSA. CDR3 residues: CASSMTGYEQYF. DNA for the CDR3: TGTGCCAGCAGCATGACTGGATACGAGCAGTACTTC. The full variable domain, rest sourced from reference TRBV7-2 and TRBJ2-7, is GAGVSQSPSNKVTEKGKDVELRCDPISGHTALYWYRQSLGQGLEFLIYFQGNSAPDKSGLPSDRFSAERTGGSVSTLTIQRTQQEDSAVYLCASSMTGYEQYFGPGTRLTVT.

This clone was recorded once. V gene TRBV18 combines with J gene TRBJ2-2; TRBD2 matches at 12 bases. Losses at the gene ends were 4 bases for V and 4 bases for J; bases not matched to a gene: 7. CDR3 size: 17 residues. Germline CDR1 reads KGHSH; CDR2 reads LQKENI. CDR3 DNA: TGTGCCAGCTCACGAAGGACTAGCGGGATCGGCACCGGGGAGCTGTTTTTT. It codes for CASSRRTSGIGTGELFF.

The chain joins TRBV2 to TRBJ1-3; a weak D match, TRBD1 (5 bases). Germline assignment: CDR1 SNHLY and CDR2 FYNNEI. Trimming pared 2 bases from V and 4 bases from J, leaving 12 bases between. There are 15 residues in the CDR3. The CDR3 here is CASSENRIGGNTIYF. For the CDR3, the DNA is TGTGCCAGCAGTGAAAACAGGATTGGAGGAAACACCATATATTTT.

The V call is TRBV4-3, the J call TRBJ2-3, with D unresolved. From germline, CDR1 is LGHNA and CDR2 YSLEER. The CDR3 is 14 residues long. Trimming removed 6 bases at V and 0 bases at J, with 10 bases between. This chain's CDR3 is CASSRLSSTDTQYF. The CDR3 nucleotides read TGCGCCAGCAGTAGACTGTCTAGCACAGATACGCAGTATTTT.

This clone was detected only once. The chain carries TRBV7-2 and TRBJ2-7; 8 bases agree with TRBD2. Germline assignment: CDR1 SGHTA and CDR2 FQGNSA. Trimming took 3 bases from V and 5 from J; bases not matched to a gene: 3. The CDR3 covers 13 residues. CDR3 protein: CASSFPSGHEQYF. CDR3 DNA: TGTGCCAGCAGCTTTCCTAGCGGGCACGAGCAGTACTTC.

The CDR3, as DNA: TGCAGTGTACAGGGGGGGCATGAGCAGTTCTTC. This translates into CSVQGGHEQFF. The chain employs TRBV20-1 and TRBJ2-1; TRBD1 might be the D (8 bases). Trimming left V 7 bases short and J 8 bases short, with 12 bases between. Germline V gene sequence: CDR1 DFQATT, CDR2 SNEGSKA (reference sequence). The CDR3 totals 11 residues.

This CDR3 reads CASSSSRQAEAFF. CDR3 sequence (DNA): TGTGCCAGCAGCTCCTCTAGACAGGCGGAAGCTTTCTTT. V and J are TRBV11-1 and TRBJ1-1, with D maybe TRBD1 (6 bases). There are 13 residues in the CDR3. Germline CDR1 and CDR2: SGHAT and FQDESV (reference sequence). Trimming took 4 bases from V and 8 from J, leaving 14 bases between them.